The 8 T cell receptor beta chains in this list originate from one sample, sequenced in a study of blood T cell repertoires in COVID-19. TCRdb keeps only in-frame clones here, not all; method: immunoSEQ multiplex PCR. This sample has 60,000 to 70,000 clones, with approximately 88% found just once. The specimen was peripheral blood. The receptors were gathered from a man aged 50 or older with active COVID-19.

The CDR3 region is CASSPPSNTIYF. CDR3 DNA: TGTGCCAGCTCACCACCGAGTAACACCATATATTTT. V is TRBV18 and J is TRBJ1-3; D is undetermined. The CDR3 is made up of 12 amino acids. CDR1 and CDR2 from the germline V gene are KGHSH and LQKENI. V shed 0 bases and J shed 7 bases, with 4 bases lying between them.

This clone was detected a few times. V usage is TRBV4-1 and J usage is TRBJ2-7; 8 nucleotides agree with TRBD1. Losses at the gene ends were 4 bases for V and 1 base for J; bases not matched to a gene: 9. In germline, CDR1 is MGHRA, CDR2 YSYEKL. This CDR3 region has 16 residues. The CDR3 nucleotides are TGCGCCAGCAGCCCGTACCCGGGACAGGAGTCCTACGAGCAGTACTTC. Translating gives CASSPYPGQESYEQYF.

This chain uses TRBV6-6 with TRBJ2-3, with D perhaps matching TRBD2 (6 bases). The CDR3 has 16 residues. From germline, CDR1 is MNHNY and CDR2 SVGAGI (reference sequence). V was shortened by 0 bases and J by 4 bases, with 14 bases between the two germline ends. CDR3 DNA: TGTGCCAGCAGTTACTCCCGGGCCCCGGGAGCAGATACGCAGTATTTT. This encodes CASSYSRAPGADTQYF.

The rearrangement links TRBV6-6 to TRBJ2-7, with 7 bases aligning to TRBD2. V lost 4 bases and J lost 5; bases outside the gene matches: 11. This CDR3 has 15 residues. The germline V gene has CDR1 MNHNY and CDR2 SVGAGI (reference sequence). The CDR3 reads CASSSRGFLTNEQYF. CDR3 bases: TGTGCCAGCAGTTCGCGGGGGTTCCTTACGAACGAGCAGTACTTC.

The chain recombines TRBV7-9 with TRBJ1-1; 8 bases match TRBD1. This CDR3 has 13 residues. In germline, CDR1 is SEHNR, CDR2 FQNEAQ (reference sequence). V lost 4 bases to trimming and J lost 7 bases; unmatched junction nucleotides: 5. The CDR3 sequence: CASSWGQALEAFF. CDR3 DNA sequence: TGTGCCAGCAGCTGGGGACAGGCCCTTGAAGCTTTCTTT.

The chain employs TRBV7-6 and TRBJ2-3; 9 bases align to TRBD2. The length of the CDR3 is 15 residues. Trimming at V came to 3 bases and at J to 2 bases, leaving 3 bases not matched to a gene. Germline V CDR1 and CDR2: SGHVS, FNYEAQ. CDR3 coding DNA: TGTGCCAGCAGCTTCACTAGCGGGCCCACAGATACGCAGTATTTT. Its translation: CASSFTSGPTDTQYF. The full variable domain, rest sourced from reference TRBV7-6 and TRBJ2-3, is GAGVSQSPRYKVTKRGQDVALRCDPISGHVSLYWYRQALGQGPEFLTYFNYEAQQDKSGLPNDRFSAERPEGSISTLTIQRTEQRDSAMYRCASSFTSGPTDTQYFGPGTRLTVL.

The chain carries TRBV9 and TRBJ1-1, with D hard to call. Germline V gives CDR1 SGDLS, CDR2 YYNGEE. The CDR3 has 12 amino acids. Trimming left V 3 bases short and J 6 bases short, with 9 bases between. CDR3 DNA sequence: TGTGCCAGCAGCGGCCGGGAAGCTGAAGCTTTCTTT. Translating it yields CASSGREAEAFF.

This chain uses TRBV9 with TRBJ2-1, with 14 bases aligning to TRBD2. Trimming removed 5 bases from V and 15 bases from J; junction bases left unmatched: 13. From germline, CDR1 is SGDLS and CDR2 YYNGEE. The CDR3 runs 15 residues. CDR3 in amino acids: CASRRTSGGPGLLFF. The CDR3 region has the DNA TGTGCCAGCAGACGGACTAGCGGGGGGCCCGGTCTCCTGTTCTTC. The complete variable domain, with remaining parts taken from reference TRBV9 and TRBJ2-1, reads DSGVTQTPKHLITATGQRVTLRCSPRSGDLSVYWYQQSLDQGLQFLIQYYNGEERAKGNILERFSAQQFPDLHSELNLSSLELGDSALYFCASRRTSGGPGLLFFGPGTRLTVL.